These T cell receptor beta chains were read from a single sample in a study of CD8 T cells in ankylosing spondylitis. From the 5' RACE reads, TCRdb called clonotypes with MiXCR, one entry per CDR3 protein. The table records about 96,000 distinct CDR3 sequences, 25% to 35% of them present only once. The specimen was blood, either unsorted or a sorted T cell fraction (not recorded which). These receptors all come from a male donor with ankylosing spondylitis or in good health (not recorded which). Both conserved end residues are part of each CDR3. Fields, in order: D gene, clone size, J gene, V gene, CDR3 protein, CDR3 DNA. A D gene is named only where the DNA matches it firmly. Size is omitted from some rows. Given values are once, few, many or a class for expanded clones.

-	few	TRBJ2-2	TRBV5-1	CASSLSDTGELFF	TGCGCCAGCAGCTTGTCTGACACCGGGGAGCTGTTTTTT
TRBD1	-	TRBJ2-7	TRBV7-6	CASSWGTDYEQYF	TGTGCCAGCAGCTGGGGGACAGACTACGAGCAGTACTTC
-	-	TRBJ1-5	TRBV6-5	CASSLRGQMRQPQHF	TGTGCCAGCAGTTTGAGAGGCCAGATGAGGCAGCCCCAGCATTTT
-	-	TRBJ1-5	TRBV7-2	CASSSEYSNQPQHF	TGTGCCAGCAGCTCAGAGTATAGCAATCAGCCCCAGCATTTT
TRBD1	few	TRBJ2-2	TRBV5-1	CASSADRGELFF	TGCGCCAGCAGCGCGGACAGGGGGGAGCTGTTTTTT
-	-	TRBJ2-1	TRBV7-3	CASSLLAQSYNEQFF	TGTGCCAGCAGCTTACTAGCGCAATCCTACAATGAGCAGTTCTTC
-	-	TRBJ1-4	TRBV29-1	CSANSGVGEKLFF	TGCAGCGCCAACTCGGGGGTGGGTGAAAAACTGTTTTTT
TRBD2	-	TRBJ2-1	TRBV11-2	CASSLSGGAHNEQFF	TGTGCCAGCAGCCTTAGCGGGGGGGCCCACAATGAGCAGTTCTTC
-	-	TRBJ1-1	TRBV5-5	CASRHSGFPSNTEAFF	TGTGCCAGCAGACACTCAGGTTTTCCATCGAACACTGAAGCTTTCTTT
-	few	TRBJ2-3	TRBV20-1	CSARDFSPSTDTQYF	TGCAGTGCTAGAGATTTCTCCCCTAGCACAGATACGCAGTATTTT
-	few	TRBJ1-2	TRBV3-1	CASSPGRGYTF	TGTGCCAGCAGCCCGGGTCGTGGCTACACCTTC
-	-	TRBJ1-2	TRBV5-1	CASRLDPANYGYTF	TGCGCCAGCAGGCTAGACCCAGCTAACTATGGCTACACCTTC
-	-	TRBJ1-3	TRBV7-9	CASSPTAGNTIYF	TGTGCCAGCAGCCCGACAGCTGGAAACACCATATATTTT
-	-	TRBJ2-7	TRBV5-1	CASSPNPRLATRGEQYF	TGCGCCAGCAGCCCGAACCCACGTCTAGCGACCAGAGGTGAGCAGTACTTC
-	-	TRBJ2-3	TRBV5-1	CASSLVRGGTDTQYF	TGCGCCAGCAGCTTGGTCCGGGGCGGCACAGATACGCAGTATTTT
-	few	TRBJ2-3	TRBV10-3	CAINGGGPTDTQYF	TGTGCCATCAACGGGGGTGGTCCCACAGACACGCAGTATTTT
-	few	TRBJ1-1	TRBV5-1	CASSLEVGTEAFF	TGCGCCAGCAGCTTGGAGGTCGGGACTGAAGCTTTCTTT
-	few	TRBJ1-3	TRBV18	CASSPGESSGNTIYF	TGTGCCAGCTCACCAGGGGAATCCTCTGGAAACACCATATATTTT
TRBD1	-	TRBJ2-1	TRBV7-8	CASSLGQGFANEQFF	TGTGCCAGCAGCCTAGGACAGGGCTTCGCGAATGAGCAGTTCTTC
-	-	TRBJ2-7	TRBV7-9	CASSFSASPVHEQYF	TGTGCCAGCAGCTTCTCGGCCTCGCCGGTCCACGAGCAGTACTTC
-	-	TRBJ2-1	TRBV4-2	CASSRRGLSGDHNEQFF	TGTGCCAGCAGCCGAAGGGGGCTGTCGGGGGACCACAATGAGCAGTTCTTC
TRBD1	many	TRBJ2-5	TRBV20-1	CSASFGTGAETQYF	TGCAGTGCTAGTTTTGGGACAGGGGCAGAGACCCAGTACTTC
-	few	TRBJ2-2	TRBV12-3/TRBV12-4	CASSLTPGTTGELFF	TGTGCCAGCAGTTTAACCCCGGGTACCACCGGGGAGCTGTTTTTT
TRBD2	-	TRBJ2-3	TRBV29-1	CSVISGLAVADTQYF	TGCAGCGTTATCTCGGGACTAGCGGTGGCAGATACGCAGTATTTT
TRBD2	-	TRBJ2-3	TRBV9	CASSGGLAGEGATDTQYF	TGTGCCAGCAGCGGGGGACTAGCGGGAGAGGGGGCGACAGATACGCAGTATTTT
-	-	TRBJ2-5	TRBV20-1	CSARDTGQETQYF	TGCAGTGCTAGAGACACAGGGCAAGAGACCCAGTACTTC
TRBD1	-	TRBJ2-2	TRBV15	CATSRLQGSYTGELFF	TGTGCCACCAGCAGACTACAGGGGTCTTACACCGGGGAGCTGTTTTTT
-	few	TRBJ1-1	TRBV7-3	CASSLIGGETEAFF	TGTGCCAGCAGCTTAATTGGGGGGGAGACTGAAGCTTTCTTT
-	few	TRBJ2-1	TRBV28	CASSLGGIYNEQFF	TGTGCCAGCAGTTTAGGCGGGATATACAATGAGCAGTTCTTC
-	-	TRBJ1-5	TRBV7-2	CASSKYLSGNQPQHF	TGTGCCAGCAGCAAGTACCTATCAGGGAATCAGCCCCAGCATTTT
TRBD1	-	TRBJ1-5	TRBV29-1	CSVGDRNQPQHF	TGCAGCGTTGGGGACAGGAATCAGCCCCAGCATTTT
TRBD2	many	TRBJ2-2	TRBV11-2	CASSFGREYGELFF	TGTGCCAGCAGCTTCGGGCGGGAGTACGGGGAGCTGTTTTTT
TRBD2	-	TRBJ2-3	TRBV5-1	CASSLRDKPLRGRAADTQYF	TGCGCCAGCAGCTTGCGCGACAAACCTTTACGCGGGAGGGCCGCAGATACGCAGTATTTT
-	few	TRBJ1-1	TRBV5-5	CASSKQGGYPEAFF	TGTGCCAGCAGCAAACAGGGCGGGTATCCTGAAGCTTTCTTT
-	-	TRBJ1-3	TRBV5-5	CASSFGAGEFSGNTIYF	TGTGCCAGCAGCTTCGGGGCCGGGGAATTCTCTGGAAACACCATATATTTT
-	many	TRBJ1-1	TRBV29-1	CSVPSGQGTFF	TGCAGCGTCCCAAGTGGGCAAGGAACTTTCTTT
-	-	TRBJ2-3	TRBV5-8	CASTPGAVRTDTQYF	TGTGCCAGCACTCCGGGGGCAGTCCGCACAGATACGCAGTATTTT
-	-	TRBJ2-2	TRBV18	CASSPQQADTGELFF	TGTGCCAGCTCACCACAACAAGCGGACACCGGGGAGCTGTTTTTT
-	once	TRBJ2-5	TRBV5-1	CASSLEPGQGTQYF	TGCGCCAGCAGCTTGGAACCCGGCCAAGGGACCCAGTACTTC
-	-	TRBJ1-5	TRBV20-1	CSATGGGNQPQHF	TGCAGTGCGACTGGGGGGGGCAATCAGCCCCAGCATTTT
TRBD1	-	TRBJ2-2	TRBV25-1	CASSGPGTETGELFF	TGTGCCAGCAGTGGTCCCGGGACAGAGACCGGGGAGCTGTTTTTT
-	few	TRBJ2-5	TRBV29-1	CSVAPQTQETQYF	TGCAGCGTTGCGCCACAGACCCAAGAGACCCAGTACTTC
-	-	TRBJ2-3	TRBV25-1	CASSESDRTDRYPRTDTQYF	TGTGCCAGCAGTGAATCCGACAGGACTGACAGGTATCCCCGCACAGATACGCAGTATTTT
TRBD2	-	TRBJ2-1	TRBV5-1	CASSSILAGGMNEQFF	TGCGCCAGCAGCTCGATACTAGCGGGAGGAATGAATGAGCAGTTCTTC
-	few	TRBJ2-3	TRBV7-9	CASSSPPPRDTQYF	TGTGCCAGCAGCTCACCCCCTCCAAGAGATACGCAGTATTTT
-	once	TRBJ1-1	TRBV3-1	CASSQTMNTEAFF	TGTGCCAGCAGCCAAACTATGAACACTGAAGCTTTCTTT
-	-	TRBJ2-5	TRBV5-1	CASSPSGSEETQYF	TGCGCCAGCAGCCCCTCAGGGTCGGAAGAGACCCAGTACTTC
-	-	TRBJ2-1	TRBV14	CASSRTTSLGEQFF	TGTGCCAGCAGCCGCACGACTAGTTTGGGTGAGCAGTTCTTC
-	-	TRBJ2-5	TRBV5-5	CASSSTDRPEETQYF	TGTGCCAGCAGCTCGACCGACAGACCAGAAGAGACCCAGTACTTC
-	few	TRBJ2-1	TRBV12-3/TRBV12-4	CASRMRGQQFF	TGTGCCAGCAGGATGAGGGGTCAGCAGTTCTTC
TRBD2	-	TRBJ2-4	TRBV5-1	CASSQTAGTTDIQYF	TGCGCCAGCAGCCAGACGGCCGGGACTACGGACATTCAGTACTTC